These 3 T cell receptor beta chains were sequenced from one sample in a study of CD8 T cells in ankylosing spondylitis. Regarding the study as a whole: Blood of patients with ankylosing spondylitis appeared to be characterized by a TCR beta motif of eight or nine highly homologous variants.

TCRdb analysed the 5' RACE reads with MiXCR anew, one entry per CDR3 protein. In the table there are some 700,000 distinct CDR3 sequences, about 20% of which are singletons. The antigens of these receptors remain unknown. The specimen sequenced was blood, either unsorted or a sorted T cell fraction (not recorded which). The receptors shown here come from a male donor with ankylosing spondylitis.

This clonotype was observed a few times. This chain links TRBV5-1 with TRBJ2-1, with 7 nucleotides matching TRBD2. Unmatched junction bases numbered 7, after V lost 4 bases and J lost 0 bases. This CDR3 contains 16 residues. Germline lookup yields CDR1 SGHRS and CDR2 YFSETQ. Here the CDR3 reads CASSPLARSSYNEQFF. CDR3 bases: TGCGCCAGCAGCCCACTAGCGAGGAGCTCCTACAATGAGCAGTTCTTC.

The chain combines TRBV7-2 with TRBJ2-2; the D gene is possibly TRBD1 (7 bases). CDR3 size: 16 residues. V lost 5 bases and J 1 base, leaving 14 bases between the germline ends. CDR1 and CDR2 (germline): SGHTA, FQGNSA. CDR3 DNA: TGTGCCAGCAGCCGGCGACAGGGAGGGAACACCGGGGAGCTGTTTTTT. This translates into CASSRRQGGNTGELFF. Filled out from reference TRBV7-2 and TRBJ2-2, the complete variable domain reads GAGVSQSPSNKVTEKGKDVELRCDPISGHTALYWYRQSLGQGLEFLIYFQGNSAPDKSGLPSDRFSAERTGGSVSTLTIQRTQQEDSAVYLCASSRRQGGNTGELFFGEGSRLTVL.

The V and J genes are TRBV5-5 and TRBJ2-4, with unresolved D. The germline gives CDR1 SGHKS, CDR2 YYEKEE (reference sequence). This CDR3 region has 16 residues. V lost 2 bases and J 4 bases, leaving 16 bases between the germline ends. CDR3 region: CASSFTVGVKKNIQYF. The CDR3 DNA reads TGTGCCAGCAGCTTCACGGTTGGAGTAAAGAAAAACATTCAGTACTTC.